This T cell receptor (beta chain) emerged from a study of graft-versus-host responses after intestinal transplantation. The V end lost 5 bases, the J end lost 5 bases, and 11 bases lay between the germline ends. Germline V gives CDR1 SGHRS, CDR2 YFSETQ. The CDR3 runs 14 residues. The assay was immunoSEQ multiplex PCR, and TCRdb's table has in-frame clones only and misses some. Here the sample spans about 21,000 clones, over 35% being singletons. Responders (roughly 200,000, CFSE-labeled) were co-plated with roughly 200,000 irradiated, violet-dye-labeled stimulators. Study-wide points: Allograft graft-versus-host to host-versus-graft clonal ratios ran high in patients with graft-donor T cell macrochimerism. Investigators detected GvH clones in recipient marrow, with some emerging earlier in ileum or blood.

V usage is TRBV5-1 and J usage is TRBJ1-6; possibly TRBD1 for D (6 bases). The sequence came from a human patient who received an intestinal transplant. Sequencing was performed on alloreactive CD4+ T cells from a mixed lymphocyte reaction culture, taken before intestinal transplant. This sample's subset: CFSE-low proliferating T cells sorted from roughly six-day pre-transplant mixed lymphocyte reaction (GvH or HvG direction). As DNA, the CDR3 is TGCGCCAGCAGACCTGGACAGCATAATTCACCCCTCCACTTT. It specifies CASRPGQHNSPLHF. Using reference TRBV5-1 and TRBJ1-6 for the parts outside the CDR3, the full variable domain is KAGVTQTPRYLIKTRGQQVTLSCSPISGHRSVSWYQQTPGQGLQFLFEYFSETQRNKGNFPGRFSGRQFSNSRSEMNVSTLELGDSALYLCASRPGQHNSPLHFGNGTRLTVT.